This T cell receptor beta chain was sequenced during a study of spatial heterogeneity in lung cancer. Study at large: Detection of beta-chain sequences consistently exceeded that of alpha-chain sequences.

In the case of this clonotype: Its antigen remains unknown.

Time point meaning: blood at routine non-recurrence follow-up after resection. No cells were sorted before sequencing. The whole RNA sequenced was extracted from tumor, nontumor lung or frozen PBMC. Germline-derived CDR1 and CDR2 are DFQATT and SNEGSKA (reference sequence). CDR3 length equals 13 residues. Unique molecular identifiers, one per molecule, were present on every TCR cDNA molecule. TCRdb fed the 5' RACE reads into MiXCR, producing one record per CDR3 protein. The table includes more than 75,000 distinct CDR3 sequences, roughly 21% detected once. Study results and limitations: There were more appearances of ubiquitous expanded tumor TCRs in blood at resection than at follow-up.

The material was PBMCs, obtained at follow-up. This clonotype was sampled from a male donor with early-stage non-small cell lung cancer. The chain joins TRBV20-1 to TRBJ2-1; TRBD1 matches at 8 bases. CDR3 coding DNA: TGCGCTACAGACAGGGGAGGCTACAATGAGCAGTTCTTC. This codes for CATDRGGYNEQFF.